The TCR beta chain under discussion was sequenced for a study of blood T cell repertoires in COVID-19. Study as a whole: Samples came from the United States, Italy and Spain, spanning acute and convalescent COVID-19. In each case, the material was cDNA or gDNA derived from T cells, B-cell-depleted T cells, or PBMCs.

Original methodology: Amplification of reference gene primers was used by the study to estimate nucleated cell counts. Assay: immunoSEQ multiplex PCR; the TCRdb copy retains only in-frame clones and omits some. V and J calls and clone size are copied from that table; D and trimming were computed from the DNA. Among about 220,000 clones, 75% to 90% were seen once, and the ten largest hold roughly 5%. There are 11 residues in the CDR3. Trimming took off 5 bases at V and 6 bases at J, with 7 bases between the two ends. Germline V lookup: CDR1 MNHEY, CDR2 SMNVEV (reference sequence). The genes are TRBV27 and TRBJ1-2, with a weak D call TRBD1 (5 bases). The sequencing input was peripheral blood. This receptor was taken from a human donor in a cohort sampled during active COVID-19. The CDR3 loop reads CASSKGDGYTF. The CDR3 DNA follows: TGTGCCAGCAGTAAAGGGGATGGCTACACCTTC.